This T cell receptor (beta chain) came from a study of cytomegalovirus exposure and HLA in healthy donors. PCR was performed using 60 Vbeta and 13 Jbeta primers. The data were produced by immunoSEQ multiplex PCR, yet TCRdb's version contains in-frame clones alone and is incomplete. The table has more than 110,000 clones, about 73% seen once. CDR1 and CDR2 (germline): SNHLY, FYNNEI. This CDR3 region has 14 residues. As to this clone: Antigen specificity is unknown.

Study results and limitations: The classifier reportedly diagnosed cytomegalovirus status with high specificity and sensitivity. Some V segments, including TRBV6-2 and TRBV6-3, were excluded as indistinguishable. Per a prior analysis, the majority of TCR beta V segments were productive roughly 90% or roughly 30% of the time.

The sequence came from an older woman in good health and CMV-seropositive. V and J are TRBV2 and TRBJ2-5; 8 nucleotides line up with TRBD2. With the DNA end fitting TRBJ2-7 better, the J assignment may be wrong. The sample comprised PBMCs. The CDR3 DNA is TGTGCCAGCATGGCCGGGACTAGTCCCTACGAGCAGTACTTC. This gives the protein CASMAGTSPYEQYF.